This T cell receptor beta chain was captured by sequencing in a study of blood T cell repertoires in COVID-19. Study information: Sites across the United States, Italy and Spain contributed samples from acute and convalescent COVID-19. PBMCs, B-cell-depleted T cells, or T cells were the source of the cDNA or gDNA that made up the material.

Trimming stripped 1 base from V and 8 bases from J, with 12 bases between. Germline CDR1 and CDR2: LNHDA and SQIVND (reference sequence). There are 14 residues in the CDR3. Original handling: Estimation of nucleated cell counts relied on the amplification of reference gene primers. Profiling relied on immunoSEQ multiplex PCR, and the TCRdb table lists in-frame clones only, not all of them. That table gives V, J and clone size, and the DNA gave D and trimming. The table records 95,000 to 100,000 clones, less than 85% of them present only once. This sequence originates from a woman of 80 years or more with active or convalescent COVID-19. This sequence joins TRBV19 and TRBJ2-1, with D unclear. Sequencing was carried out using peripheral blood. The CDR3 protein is CASSIADETDEQFF. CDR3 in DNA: TGTGCCAGTAGTATAGCCGACGAGACTGATGAGCAGTTCTTC. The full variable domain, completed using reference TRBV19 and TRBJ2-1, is DGGITQSPKYLFRKEGQNVTLSCEQNLNHDAMYWYRQDPGQGLRLIYYSQIVNDFQKGDIAEGYSVSREKKESFPLTVTSAQKNPTAFYLCASSIADETDEQFFGPGTRLTVL.